The rows below give T cell receptor beta chains drawn from one sample of a study of PD-1 blockade in classical Hodgkin lymphoma. Sequencing was performed with immunoSEQ multiplex PCR; in TCRdb, only in-frame clones are kept and a portion is missing. The sample includes fewer than 100,000 clones, approximately 92% of them seen just once. The sequencing used peripheral blood mononuclear cells (PBMCs), collected at baseline. The source is a human donor with classical Hodgkin lymphoma. Each CDR3 is given with its conserved first and last residue. Each record gives: V gene, CDR3 length, J gene, CDR3 protein.

V gene: TRBV2
CDR3 length: 15
J gene: TRBJ2-3
CDR3 protein: CASPPDFLVLDTQYF

V gene: TRBV29-1
CDR3 length: 14
J gene: TRBJ2-2
CDR3 protein: CSVGSGTRTGELFF

V gene: TRBV4-2
CDR3 length: 14
J gene: TRBJ2-3
CDR3 protein: CASSQATSTDTQYF

V gene: TRBV5-6
CDR3 length: 14
J gene: TRBJ1-5
CDR3 protein: CASSLGISNQPQHF

V gene: TRBV19
CDR3 length: 15
J gene: TRBJ1-2
CDR3 protein: CASSSPGTGFYGYTF

V gene: TRBV6-6
CDR3 length: 15
J gene: TRBJ1-1
CDR3 protein: CASSPGRGVNTEAFF

V gene: TRBV14
CDR3 length: 13
J gene: TRBJ1-1
CDR3 protein: CASSQGWGTEAFF

V gene: TRBV11-2
CDR3 length: 12
J gene: TRBJ2-3
CDR3 protein: CASSPIPDTQYF

V gene: TRBV4-1
CDR3 length: 18
J gene: TRBJ2-7
CDR3 protein: CASSRGLQGAGVSYEQYF

V gene: TRBV28
CDR3 length: 15
J gene: TRBJ2-3
CDR3 protein: CASSTPSGSTDTQYF

V gene: TRBV6-5
CDR3 length: 13
J gene: TRBJ2-7
CDR3 protein: CASSPDRIYEQYF